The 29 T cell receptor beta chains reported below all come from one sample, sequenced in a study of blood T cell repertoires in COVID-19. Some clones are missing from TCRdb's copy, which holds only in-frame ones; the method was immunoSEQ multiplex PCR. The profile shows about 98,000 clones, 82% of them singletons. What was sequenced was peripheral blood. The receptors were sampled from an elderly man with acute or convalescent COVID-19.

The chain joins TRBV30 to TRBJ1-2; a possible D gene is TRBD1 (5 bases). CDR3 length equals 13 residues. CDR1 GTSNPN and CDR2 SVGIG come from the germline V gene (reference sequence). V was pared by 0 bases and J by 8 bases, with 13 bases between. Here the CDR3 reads CAWSVTSGNGYTF. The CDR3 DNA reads TGTGCCTGGAGTGTAACATCAGGGAACGGCTACACCTTC.

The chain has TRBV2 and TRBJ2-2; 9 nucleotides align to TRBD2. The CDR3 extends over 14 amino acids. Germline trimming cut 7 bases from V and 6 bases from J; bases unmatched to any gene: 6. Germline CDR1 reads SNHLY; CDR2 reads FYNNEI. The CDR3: CASNPLAGSGELFF. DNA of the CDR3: TGTGCCAGCAACCCTCTAGCGGGATCCGGGGAGCTGTTTTTT.

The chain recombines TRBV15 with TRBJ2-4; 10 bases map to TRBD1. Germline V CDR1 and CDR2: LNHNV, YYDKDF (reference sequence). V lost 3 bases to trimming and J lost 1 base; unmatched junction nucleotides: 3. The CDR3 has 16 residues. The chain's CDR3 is CATSRGGQGAKNIQYF. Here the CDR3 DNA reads TGTGCCACCAGCAGGGGGGGACAGGGGGCCAAAAACATTCAGTACTTC.

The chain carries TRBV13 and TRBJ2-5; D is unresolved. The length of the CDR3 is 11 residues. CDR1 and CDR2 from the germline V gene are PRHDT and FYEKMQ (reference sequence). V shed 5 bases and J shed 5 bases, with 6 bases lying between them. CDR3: CASSRRETQYF. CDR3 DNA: TGTGCCAGCAGCCGCCGGGAGACCCAGTACTTC.

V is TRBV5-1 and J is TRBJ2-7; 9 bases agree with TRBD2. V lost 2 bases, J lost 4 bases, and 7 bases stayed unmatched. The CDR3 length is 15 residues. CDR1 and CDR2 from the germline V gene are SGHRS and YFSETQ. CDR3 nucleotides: TGCGCCAGCAGCTTTAGCGGGGGTGTCGATTACGAGCAGTACTTC. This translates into CASSFSGGVDYEQYF. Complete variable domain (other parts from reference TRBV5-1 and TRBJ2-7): KAGVTQTPRYLIKTRGQQVTLSCSPISGHRSVSWYQQTPGQGLQFLFEYFSETQRNKGNFPGRFSGRQFSNSRSEMNVSTLELGDSALYLCASSFSGGVDYEQYFGPGTRLTVT.

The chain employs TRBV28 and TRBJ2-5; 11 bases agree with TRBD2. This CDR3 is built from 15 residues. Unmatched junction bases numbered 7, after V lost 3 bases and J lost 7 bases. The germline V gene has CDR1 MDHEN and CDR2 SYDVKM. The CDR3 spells CASSFGTSGGGTQYF. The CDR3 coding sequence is TGTGCCAGCAGTTTCGGGACTAGCGGAGGCGGGACCCAGTACTTC. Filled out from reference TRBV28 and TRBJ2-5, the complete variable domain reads DVKVTQSSRYLVKRTGEKVFLECVQDMDHENMFWYRQDPGLGLRLIYFSYDVKMKEKGDIPEGYSVSREKKERFSLILESASTNQTSMYLCASSFGTSGGGTQYFGPGTRLLVL.

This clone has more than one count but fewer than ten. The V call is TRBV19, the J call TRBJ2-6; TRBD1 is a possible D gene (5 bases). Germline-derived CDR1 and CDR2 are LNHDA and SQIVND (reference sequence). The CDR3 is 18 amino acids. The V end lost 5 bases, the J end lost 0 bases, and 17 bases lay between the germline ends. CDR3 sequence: CASSPPGQALSGANVLTF. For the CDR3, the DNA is TGTGCCAGTAGTCCCCCAGGGCAGGCCCTCTCTGGGGCCAACGTCCTGACTTTC.

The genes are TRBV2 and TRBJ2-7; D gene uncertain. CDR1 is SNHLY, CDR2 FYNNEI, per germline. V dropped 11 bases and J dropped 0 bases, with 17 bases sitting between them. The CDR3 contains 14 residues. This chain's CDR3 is CASQPVLSSYEQYF. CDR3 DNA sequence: TGTGCCTCCCAACCGGTTTTGAGCTCCTACGAGCAGTACTTC.

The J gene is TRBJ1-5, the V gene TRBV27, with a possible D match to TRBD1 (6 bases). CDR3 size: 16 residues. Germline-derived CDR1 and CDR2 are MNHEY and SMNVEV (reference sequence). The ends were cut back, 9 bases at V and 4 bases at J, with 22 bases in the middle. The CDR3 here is CASSPGTSGPNQPQHF. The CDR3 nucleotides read TGTGCCAGTTCTCCCGGGACATCTGGTCCAAATCAGCCCCAGCATTTT.

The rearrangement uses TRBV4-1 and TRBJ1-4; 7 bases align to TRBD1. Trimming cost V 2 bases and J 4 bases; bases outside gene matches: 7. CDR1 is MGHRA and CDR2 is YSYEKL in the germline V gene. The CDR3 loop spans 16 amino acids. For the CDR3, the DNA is TGCGCCAGCAGCCAATATACCGGGACAGTTAATGAAAAACTGTTTTTT. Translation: CASSQYTGTVNEKLFF.

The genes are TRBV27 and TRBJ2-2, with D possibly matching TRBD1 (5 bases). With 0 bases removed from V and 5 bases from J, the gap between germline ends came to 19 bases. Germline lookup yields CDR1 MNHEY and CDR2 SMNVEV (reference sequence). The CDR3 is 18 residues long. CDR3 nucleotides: TGTGCCAGCAGTTTATCGGCTCCAAAAAGACAGTCAACCGGGGAGCTGTTTTTT. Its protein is CASSLSAPKRQSTGELFF.

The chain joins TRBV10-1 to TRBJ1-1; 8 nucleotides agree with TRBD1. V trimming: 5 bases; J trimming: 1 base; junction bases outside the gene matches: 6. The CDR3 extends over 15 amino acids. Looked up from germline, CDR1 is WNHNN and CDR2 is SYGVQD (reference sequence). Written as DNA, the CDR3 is TGCGCCAGCAGTCACTTGACAGGGGCGAACACTGAAGCTTTCTTT. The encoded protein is CASSHLTGANTEAFF.

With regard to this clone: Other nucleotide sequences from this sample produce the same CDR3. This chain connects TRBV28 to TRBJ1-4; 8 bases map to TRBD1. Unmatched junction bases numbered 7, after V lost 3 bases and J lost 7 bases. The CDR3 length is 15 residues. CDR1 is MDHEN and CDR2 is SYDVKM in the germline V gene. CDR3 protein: CASSFGQGAGEKLFF. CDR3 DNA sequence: TGTGCCAGCAGTTTTGGGCAGGGGGCAGGTGAAAAACTGTTTTTT.

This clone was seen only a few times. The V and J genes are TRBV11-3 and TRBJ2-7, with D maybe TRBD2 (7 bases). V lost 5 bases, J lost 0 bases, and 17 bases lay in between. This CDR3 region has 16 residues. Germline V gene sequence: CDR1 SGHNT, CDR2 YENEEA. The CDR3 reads CASSPGRGGPSYEQYF. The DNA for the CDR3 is TGTGCCAGCAGCCCCGGGCGCGGGGGCCCCTCCTACGAGCAGTACTTC.

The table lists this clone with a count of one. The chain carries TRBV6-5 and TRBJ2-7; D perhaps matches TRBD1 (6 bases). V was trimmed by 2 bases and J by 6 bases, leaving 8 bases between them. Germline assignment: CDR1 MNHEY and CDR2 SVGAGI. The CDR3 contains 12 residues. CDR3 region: CASSYLGAEQYF. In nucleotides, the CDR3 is TGTGCCAGCAGTTACCTGGGGGCCGAGCAGTACTTC.

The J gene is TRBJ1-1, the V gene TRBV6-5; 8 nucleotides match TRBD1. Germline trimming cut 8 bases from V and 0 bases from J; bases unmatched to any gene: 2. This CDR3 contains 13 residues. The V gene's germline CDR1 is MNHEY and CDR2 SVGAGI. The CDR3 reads CASRDRMNTEAFF. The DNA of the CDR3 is TGTGCCAGCCGGGACAGGATGAACACTGAAGCTTTCTTT.

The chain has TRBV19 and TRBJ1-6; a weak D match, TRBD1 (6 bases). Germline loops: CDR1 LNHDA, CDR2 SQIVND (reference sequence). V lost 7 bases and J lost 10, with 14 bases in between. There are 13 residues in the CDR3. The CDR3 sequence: CASTERGGSPLHF. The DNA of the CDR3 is TGTGCCAGTACTGAGAGGGGGGGATCACCCCTCCACTTT.

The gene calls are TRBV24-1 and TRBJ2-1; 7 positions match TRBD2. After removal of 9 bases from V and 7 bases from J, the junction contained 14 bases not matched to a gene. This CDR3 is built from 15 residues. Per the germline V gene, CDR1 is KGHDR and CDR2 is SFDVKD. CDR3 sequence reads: CATEASGSPQNEQFF. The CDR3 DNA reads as TGTGCCACCGAGGCTAGCGGATCACCTCAGAATGAGCAGTTCTTC.

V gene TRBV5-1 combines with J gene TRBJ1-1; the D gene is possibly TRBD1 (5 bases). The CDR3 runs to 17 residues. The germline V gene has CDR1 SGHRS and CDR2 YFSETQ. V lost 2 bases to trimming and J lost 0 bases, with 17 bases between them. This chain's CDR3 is CASSLPTGGPLNTEAFF. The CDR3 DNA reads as TGCGCCAGCAGCTTACCAACCGGGGGACCCTTGAACACTGAAGCTTTCTTT.

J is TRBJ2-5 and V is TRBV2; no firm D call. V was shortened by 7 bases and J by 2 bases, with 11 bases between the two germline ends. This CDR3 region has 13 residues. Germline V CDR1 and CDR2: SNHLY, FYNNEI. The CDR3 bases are TGTGCCAGCACCCTCGGCAGGCAAGAGACCCAGTACTTC. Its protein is CASTLGRQETQYF. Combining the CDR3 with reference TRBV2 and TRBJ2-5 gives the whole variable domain EPEVTQTPSHQVTQMGQEVILRCVPISNHLYFYWYRQILGQKVEFLVSFYNNEISEKSEIFDDQFSVERPDGSNFTLKIRSTKLEDSAMYFCASTLGRQETQYFGPGTRLLVL.

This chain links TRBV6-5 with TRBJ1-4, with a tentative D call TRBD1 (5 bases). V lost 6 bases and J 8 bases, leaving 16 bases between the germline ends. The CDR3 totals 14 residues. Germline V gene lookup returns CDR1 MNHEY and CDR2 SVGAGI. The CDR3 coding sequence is TGTGCCAGCAGGTCCCTAGGGGTGTGGGAAAAACTGTTTTTT. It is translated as CASRSLGVWEKLFF.

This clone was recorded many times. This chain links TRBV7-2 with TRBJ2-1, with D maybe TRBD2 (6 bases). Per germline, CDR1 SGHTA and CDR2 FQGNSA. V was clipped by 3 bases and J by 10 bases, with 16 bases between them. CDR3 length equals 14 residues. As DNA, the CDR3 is TGTGCCAGCAGCTTGTCGGGACTCCAGGGAGAGCAGTTCTTC. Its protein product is CASSLSGLQGEQFF.

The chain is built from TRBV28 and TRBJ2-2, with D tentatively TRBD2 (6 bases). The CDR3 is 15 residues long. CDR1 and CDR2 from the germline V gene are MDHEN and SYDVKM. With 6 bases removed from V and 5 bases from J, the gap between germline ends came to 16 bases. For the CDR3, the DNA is TGTGCCAGCAGGCCCGGGGGTGGGCAAACCGGGGAGCTGTTTTTT. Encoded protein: CASRPGGGQTGELFF.

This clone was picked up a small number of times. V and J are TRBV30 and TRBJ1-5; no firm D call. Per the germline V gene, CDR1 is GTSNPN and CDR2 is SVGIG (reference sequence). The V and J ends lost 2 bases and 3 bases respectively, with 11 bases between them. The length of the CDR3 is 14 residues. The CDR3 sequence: CAWSKSSLNQPQHF. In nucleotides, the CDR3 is TGTGCCTGGAGTAAATCCTCACTCAATCAGCCCCAGCATTTT.

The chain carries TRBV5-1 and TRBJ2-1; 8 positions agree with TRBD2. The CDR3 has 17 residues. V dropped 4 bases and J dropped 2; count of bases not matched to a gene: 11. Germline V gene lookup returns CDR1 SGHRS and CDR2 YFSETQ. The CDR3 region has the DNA TGCGCCAGCAGCCTAAACCTAGGTAGCGGGGCCTACAATGAGCAGTTCTTC. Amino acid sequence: CASSLNLGSGAYNEQFF.

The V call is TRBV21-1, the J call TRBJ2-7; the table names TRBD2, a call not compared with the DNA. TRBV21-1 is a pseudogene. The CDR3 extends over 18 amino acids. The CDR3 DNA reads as TGTGCCAGCAGCAAAACCGGGACCACCCCTGGGGGAGGAGGCGAGCAGTACTTC. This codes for CASSKTGTTPGGGGEQYF.

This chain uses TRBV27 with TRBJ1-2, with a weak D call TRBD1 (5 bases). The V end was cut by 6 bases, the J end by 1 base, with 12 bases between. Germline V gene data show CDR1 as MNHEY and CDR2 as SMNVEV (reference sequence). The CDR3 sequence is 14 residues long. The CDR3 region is CASSWGRDNYGYTF. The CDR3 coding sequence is TGTGCCAGCAGCTGGGGCAGGGATAACTATGGCTACACCTTC.

CDR3 nucleotide sequence: TGTGCCAGCAGTTATAGGCGAGGTGAGCAGTTCTTC. Amino acid sequence: CASSYRRGEQFF. The chain has TRBV6-5 and TRBJ2-1; no definite D call. The CDR3 length is 12 residues. Trimming left V 3 bases short and J 9 bases short, with 9 bases between. Germline lookup yields CDR1 MNHEY and CDR2 SVGAGI.

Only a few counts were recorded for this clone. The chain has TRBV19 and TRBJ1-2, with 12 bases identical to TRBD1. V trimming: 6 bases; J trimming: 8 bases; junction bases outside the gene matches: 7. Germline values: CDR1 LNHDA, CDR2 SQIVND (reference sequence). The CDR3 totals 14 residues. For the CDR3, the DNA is TGTGCCAGTAGGCCGGGACAGGGGGCGGGAGGCTACACCTTC. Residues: CASRPGQGAGGYTF.